These 14 T cell receptor beta chains were all obtained from the same sample, sequenced in a study of CD8 T cells in ankylosing spondylitis (dated 2017 in TCRdb). Receptor libraries were prepared by 5' RACE. The sequencer listed for this sample is Illumina HiSeq 2500. TCRdb itself trimmed the public reads at Q25 with fastp, ran MiXCR and retained productive beta chains. Entries are consolidated by CDR3 protein sequence, retaining the most common genes and DNA. This sample holds roughly 190,000 distinct CDR3 sequences; roughly 12% were observed only once. Approximately 15% of the sample rests with the top ten. Sequenced sample: blood, either unsorted or a sorted T cell fraction (not recorded which). The receptors were gathered from a male donor with ankylosing spondylitis or in good health (not recorded which).

This clonotype was detected only a few times. This CDR3 reads CASSIGVVLAKNIQYF. Written as DNA, the CDR3 is TGTGCCAGTAGTATAGGGGTGGTATTAGCCAAAAACATTCAGTACTTC. The chain links TRBV19 to TRBJ2-4; no clear D. Trimming took off 1 base at V and 0 bases at J, with 10 bases between the two ends. Germline CDR1 reads LNHDA; CDR2 reads SQIVND (reference sequence). The CDR3 runs 16 residues.

CDR3 in amino acids: CASRAGTGDTDTQYF. In nucleotides, the CDR3 is TGTGCCAGCAGGGCAGGGACCGGGGACACAGATACGCAGTATTTT. The rearrangement uses TRBV6-4 and TRBJ2-3; D is tentatively TRBD1 or TRBD2 (5 bases each). The CDR3 runs to 15 residues. The V gene's germline CDR1 is MRHNA and CDR2 SNTAGT. Trimming took off 6 bases at V and 2 bases at J, with 15 bases between the two ends.

This clonotype was detected only a few times. V and J are TRBV19 and TRBJ2-6; tentatively, D is TRBD1 or TRBD2 (5 bases each). The CDR3 consists of 18 residues. Trimming took 3 bases from V and 0 from J, leaving 15 bases between them. Per germline, CDR1 LNHDA and CDR2 SQIVND (reference sequence). The CDR3 nucleotides are TGTGCCAGTAGTATTTCATGGACTGACAGCTCTGGGGCCAACGTCCTGACTTTC. This encodes CASSISWTDSSGANVLTF. Full variable domain (outside the CDR3, taken from reference TRBV19 and TRBJ2-6): DGGITQSPKYLFRKEGQNVTLSCEQNLNHDAMYWYRQDPGQGLRLIYYSQIVNDFQKGDIAEGYSVSREKKESFPLTVTSAQKNPTAFYLCASSISWTDSSGANVLTFGAGSRLTVL.

This clonotype was found many times. This chain links TRBV7-9 with TRBJ1-1, with 9 bases lining up with TRBD1. Per the germline V gene, CDR1 is SEHNR and CDR2 is FQNEAQ (reference sequence). Germline trimming cut 5 bases from V and 5 bases from J; bases unmatched to any gene: 6. The CDR3 consists of 14 residues. The CDR3 protein is CASSTGQGMTEAFF. The CDR3 nucleotides read TGTGCCAGCAGCACTGGACAGGGGATGACTGAAGCTTTCTTT.

This clonotype was counted only a few times. V gene TRBV12-5 combines with J gene TRBJ2-1; D is ambiguous. The V gene lost 0 bases and the J gene lost 4 bases, with 7 bases spanning the gap. The CDR3 has 14 residues. Germline V gene lookup returns CDR1 LGHNT and CDR2 FRNRAP. CDR3 loop: CASGLVPGYNEQFF. CDR3 coding DNA: TGTGCTAGTGGTTTGGTACCCGGATACAATGAGCAGTTCTTC. The entire variable domain, with the rest obtained from reference TRBV12-5 and TRBJ2-1, is as follows: DARVTQTPRHKVTEMGQEVTMRCQPILGHNTVFWYRQTMMQGLELLAYFRNRAPLDDSGMPKDRFSAEMPDATLATLKIQPSEPRDSAVYFCASGLVPGYNEQFFGPGTRLTVL.

The gene calls are TRBV20-1 and TRBJ2-3; TRBD2 matches at 12 bases. This CDR3 has 17 amino acids. CDR1 and CDR2 from the germline V gene are DFQATT and SNEGSKA (reference sequence). The junction had 12 bases not matched to a gene; V was cut back by 3 bases and J by 5 bases. Here the CDR3 DNA reads TGCAGTGCTAGGCCCAGACTAGCGGGGGACCCGCGAGATACGCAGTATTTT. Its protein is CSARPRLAGDPRDTQYF.

V usage is TRBV4-1 and J usage is TRBJ2-7; 12 bases are a match to TRBD2. Looked up from germline, CDR1 is MGHRA and CDR2 is YSYEKL. This CDR3 is 16 amino acids long. Trimming cost V 3 bases and J 7 bases; bases outside gene matches: 10. In DNA, the CDR3 is TGCGCCAGCAGCCAGATCCTAGCGGGAGGGCCAGCTGAGCAGTACTTC. Amino acids: CASSQILAGGPAEQYF.

The chain joins TRBV27 to TRBJ2-2; D is possibly TRBD2 (5 bases). The V end was cut by 10 bases, the J end by 6 bases, with 9 bases between. The CDR3 length is 11 residues. Germline V gene sequence: CDR1 MNHEY, CDR2 SMNVEV (reference sequence). In nucleotides, the CDR3 is TGTGCCATAAGGAGGTCCGGGGAGCTGTTTTTT. It yields the protein CAIRRSGELFF.

J is TRBJ2-2 and V is TRBV7-2; D is uncertain. The CDR3 loop spans 14 amino acids. Looked up from germline, CDR1 is SGHTA and CDR2 is FQGNSA. The V and J ends lost 2 bases and 7 bases respectively, with 11 bases between them. The CDR3 loop is CASSLPNVGGELFF. Here the CDR3 DNA reads TGTGCCAGCAGCTTACCTAACGTGGGCGGGGAGCTGTTTTTT.

The CDR3 reads CASRGLSYEQYF. The CDR3 nucleotides read TGTGCCAGCAGGGGGTTATCCTACGAGCAGTACTTC. V and J are TRBV6-1 and TRBJ2-7; D is unresolved. Between the trimmed V and J ends, which lost 6 bases and 1 base, there was a span of 7 bases. The CDR3 totals 12 residues. Per germline, CDR1 MNHNS and CDR2 SASEGT.

This clonotype was seen a few times. The CDR3 DNA is TGTGCCAGCAGTTACACACCGGGACTAGCGGGTAGCACCGGGGAGCTGTTTTTT. Translation gives CASSYTPGLAGSTGELFF. The chain combines TRBV6-5 with TRBJ2-2; 12 bases map to TRBD2. The germline V gene has CDR1 MNHEY and CDR2 SVGAGI. CDR3 length equals 18 residues. J was trimmed by 4 bases and V by 2 bases; bases with no gene match: 8.

V gene TRBV12-5 combines with J gene TRBJ1-4; no firm D call. Germline V lookup: CDR1 LGHNT, CDR2 FRNRAP. The CDR3 length is 14 residues. V lost 5 bases to trimming and J lost 11 bases, with 18 bases between them. The CDR3 nucleotides are TGTGCTAGTGGTCGAACAGAGGAGGATGGGAAACTGTTTTTT. Residues: CASGRTEEDGKLFF.

Only a few counts were recorded for this clonotype. V usage is TRBV3-1 and J usage is TRBJ1-1; no clear D gene. Trimming pared 0 bases from V and 4 bases from J, leaving 15 bases between. CDR3 length: 16 residues. The germline gives CDR1 LGHDT, CDR2 YNNKEL (reference sequence). In DNA form, the CDR3 reads TGTGCCAGCAGCCAAGATTGGGAAAGATCGGGCACTGAAGCTTTCTTT. It encodes CASSQDWERSGTEAFF.

V usage is TRBV3-1 and J usage is TRBJ2-7; 8 positions agree with TRBD1. The CDR3 has 15 residues. Germline trimming cut 0 bases from V and 4 bases from J; bases unmatched to any gene: 5. Germline V gives CDR1 LGHDT, CDR2 YNNKEL (reference sequence). The DNA for the CDR3 is TGTGCCAGCAGCCAAGATACAGGGGGAGGTTACGAGCAGTACTTC. Translating gives CASSQDTGGGYEQYF.